The 17 T cell receptor beta chains below were found in one sample sequenced in a study of blood T cell repertoires in COVID-19. Produced via immunoSEQ multiplex PCR; TCRdb's table is partial and in-frame only. The data hold around 280,000 clones, with approximately 86% observed a single time. The sample taken for sequencing was peripheral blood. The receptor source for this set is a woman aged 30 to 39 who had recovered from COVID-19.

The chain employs TRBV5-4 and TRBJ2-1; 9 bases agree with TRBD1. Looked up from germline, CDR1 is SGHNT and CDR2 is YYREEE (reference sequence). The ends lost 4 bases at V and 8 bases at J; junction bases unmatched: 7. The length of the CDR3 is 14 residues. The DNA for the CDR3 is TGTGCCAGCAGCCCCCCGGGGACAGGGTATGAGCAGTTCTTC. Translation gives CASSPPGTGYEQFF.

The rearrangement uses TRBV6-5 and TRBJ1-2, with D hard to call. The germline gives CDR1 MNHEY, CDR2 SVGAGI. Trimming removed 2 bases at V and 8 bases at J, with 21 bases between. The CDR3 loop spans 16 amino acids. The CDR3 sequence is CASSYIVRGLGEGYTF. CDR3 sequence (DNA): TGTGCCAGCAGTTACATAGTGAGAGGGCTGGGTGAGGGCTACACCTTC.

Only a few counts were recorded for this clone. This sequence joins TRBV3-1 (or the pseudogene TRBV3-2) and TRBJ1-5; possible D gene TRBD1, 6 bases. The CDR3 spans 15 residues. Deletions cut 4 bases from V and 2 bases from J, with 12 bases between. From germline, CDR1 is LGHDT and CDR2 YNNKEL (reference sequence). CDR3 region: CASSPTGSGNQPQHF. The DNA for the CDR3 is TGTGCCAGCAGCCCTACAGGGTCCGGCAATCAGCCCCAGCATTTT.

This chain joins TRBV12-3 or TRBV12-4 and TRBJ2-3; TRBD1 matches at 7 bases. After removal of 8 bases from V and 3 bases from J, the junction contained 5 bases not matched to a gene. This CDR3 is built from 13 residues. The DNA of the CDR3 is TGTGCCAGCGGGACAGAGATGACAGATACGCAGTATTTT. Residues: CASGTEMTDTQYF.

The rearrangement uses TRBV7-2 and TRBJ2-7; 8 bases are shared with TRBD2. With 8 bases clipped from V and 3 bases from J, the junction kept 3 bases outside the gene matches. This CDR3 is 12 amino acids long. Germline V gene lookup returns CDR1 SGHTA and CDR2 FQGNSA. The DNA for the CDR3 is TGTGCCAGCCACGGGGGGGGCTACGAGCAGTACTTC. Translation gives CASHGGGYEQYF.

This chain uses TRBV6-5 with TRBJ1-3; 7 bases are shared with TRBD1. The J segment lost 0 bases and the V segment lost 7 bases, leaving 3 bases of the junction unmatched. Germline-derived CDR1 and CDR2 are MNHEY and SVGAGI. The CDR3 runs 14 residues. The CDR3 spells CASTRQGSGNTIYF. In DNA, the CDR3 is TGTGCCAGCACCCGACAGGGCTCTGGAAACACCATATATTTT.

This clone was counted once. The rearrangement joins TRBV18 to TRBJ1-2; D uncertain. The CDR3 spans 13 residues. The V gene's germline CDR1 is KGHSH and CDR2 LQKENI. V was clipped by 3 bases and J by 5 bases, with 10 bases between them. The CDR3: CASSPRREYGYTF. The CDR3 DNA reads TGTGCCAGCTCACCGAGGCGGGAGTATGGCTACACCTTC.

The CDR3 sequence: CASSLYAGLNYEQYF. CDR3 DNA sequence: TGTGCCAGCAGTTTATATGCCGGACTAAACTACGAGCAGTACTTC. V usage is TRBV27 and J usage is TRBJ2-7; D is perhaps TRBD2 (6 bases). V was trimmed by 1 base and J by 3 bases, leaving 13 bases between them. Germline-derived CDR1 and CDR2 are MNHEY and SMNVEV (reference sequence). This CDR3 has 15 amino acids.

The chain combines TRBV12-5 with TRBJ1-1; the D gene is possibly TRBD1 (6 bases). This CDR3 is 13 amino acids long. Germline values: CDR1 LGHNT, CDR2 FRNRAP. Trimming removed 6 bases at V and 5 bases at J, with 13 bases between. In nucleotides, the CDR3 is TGTGCTAGTGGCAAAACAGGGTTGACTGAAGCTTTCTTT. Its protein is CASGKTGLTEAFF.

The V call is TRBV5-4, the J call TRBJ2-1, with 10 bases aligning to TRBD2. The CDR3 extends over 15 amino acids. Germline loops: CDR1 SGHNT, CDR2 YYREEE (reference sequence). Trimming took 4 bases from V and 9 from J; bases not matched to a gene: 10. The CDR3 protein is CASSNASGGAREQFF. In nucleotides, the CDR3 is TGTGCCAGCAGCAACGCAAGCGGGGGGGCCCGTGAGCAGTTCTTC.

J is TRBJ2-3 and V is TRBV19; no definite D call. The CDR3 covers 14 residues. The V and J ends lost 0 bases and 1 base respectively, with 5 bases between them. The germline V gene encodes CDR1 LNHDA and CDR2 SQIVND (reference sequence). CDR3 region: CASSIEKRTDTQYF. The CDR3 DNA follows: TGTGCCAGTAGTATAGAGAAGCGCACAGATACGCAGTATTTT.

The gene calls are TRBV28 and TRBJ1-6, with D perhaps matching TRBD1 (5 bases). The CDR3 has 15 residues. Per the germline V gene, CDR1 is MDHEN and CDR2 is SYDVKM. The V end lost 4 bases, the J end lost 1 base, and 8 bases lay between the germline ends. CDR3 protein: CASSSRVSYNSPLHF. CDR3 nucleotide sequence: TGTGCCAGCAGTTCCAGGGTGTCCTATAATTCACCCCTCCACTTT.

This rearrangement joins TRBV7-9 to TRBJ2-1, with 12 bases fitting TRBD1. J was trimmed by 2 bases and V by 5 bases; bases with no gene match: 7. The germline CDR1 and CDR2 sequences are SEHNR and FQNEAQ (reference sequence). CDR3 size: 17 residues. The CDR3 is CASSTSGTGGAYNEQFF. The CDR3 nucleotides read TGTGCCAGCAGCACCTCCGGGACAGGGGGCGCCTACAATGAGCAGTTCTTC.

V is TRBV5-1 and J is TRBJ2-7, with 11 nucleotides matching TRBD2. CDR3 length: 15 residues. Germline CDR1 SGHRS, CDR2 YFSETQ. Trimming cost V 4 bases and J 4 bases; bases outside gene matches: 7. The CDR3: CASSPLAGGSYEQYF. CDR3 coding DNA: TGCGCCAGCAGCCCCCTAGCGGGAGGAAGTTACGAGCAGTACTTC. Filled out from reference TRBV5-1 and TRBJ2-7, the complete variable domain reads KAGVTQTPRYLIKTRGQQVTLSCSPISGHRSVSWYQQTPGQGLQFLFEYFSETQRNKGNFPGRFSGRQFSNSRSEMNVSTLELGDSALYLCASSPLAGGSYEQYFGPGTRLTVT.

This clone was found once. The chain couples TRBV6-4 to TRBJ2-3; 7 positions agree with TRBD2. CDR3 size: 13 residues. V lost 6 bases to trimming and J lost 2 bases; unmatched junction nucleotides: 2. From germline, CDR1 is MRHNA and CDR2 SNTAGT. CDR3 nucleotides: TGTGCCAGCAGAGCGGGGACCACAGATACGCAGTATTTT. This translates into CASRAGTTDTQYF.

The chain employs TRBV2 and TRBJ2-2; 8 bases map to TRBD2. V was clipped by 3 bases and J by 7 bases; unmatched bases: 7. The germline V gene has CDR1 SNHLY and CDR2 FYNNEI. The CDR3 spans 15 residues. CDR3 protein: CASSDWGLGIGELFF. The CDR3 coding sequence is TGTGCCAGCAGTGACTGGGGACTAGGGATCGGGGAGCTGTTTTTT. The whole variable domain, remainder taken from reference TRBV2 and TRBJ2-2, is EPEVTQTPSHQVTQMGQEVILRCVPISNHLYFYWYRQILGQKVEFLVSFYNNEISEKSEIFDDQFSVERPDGSNFTLKIRSTKLEDSAMYFCASSDWGLGIGELFFGEGSRLTVL.

The J gene is TRBJ2-1, the V gene TRBV19; 8 bases line up with TRBD2. J was trimmed by 7 bases and V by 9 bases; bases with no gene match: 17. This CDR3 is built from 16 residues. In germline, CDR1 is LNHDA, CDR2 SQIVND (reference sequence). CDR3 sequence (DNA): TGTGCCAGCGACCGCAAAGCGGGAGTCGGTCAGAATGAGCAGTTCTTC. Its protein product is CASDRKAGVGQNEQFF.